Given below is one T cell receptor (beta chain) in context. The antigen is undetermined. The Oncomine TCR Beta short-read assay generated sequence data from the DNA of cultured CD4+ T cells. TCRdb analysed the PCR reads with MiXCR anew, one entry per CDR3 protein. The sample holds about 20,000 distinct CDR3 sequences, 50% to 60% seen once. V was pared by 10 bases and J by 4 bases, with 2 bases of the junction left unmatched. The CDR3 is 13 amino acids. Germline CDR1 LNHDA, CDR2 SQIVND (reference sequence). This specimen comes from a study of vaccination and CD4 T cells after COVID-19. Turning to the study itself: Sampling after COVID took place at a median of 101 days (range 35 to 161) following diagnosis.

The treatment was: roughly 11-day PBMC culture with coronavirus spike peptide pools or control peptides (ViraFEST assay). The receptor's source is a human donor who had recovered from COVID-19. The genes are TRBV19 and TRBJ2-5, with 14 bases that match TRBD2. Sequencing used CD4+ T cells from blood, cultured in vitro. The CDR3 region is CATGTSGRETQYF. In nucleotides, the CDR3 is TGTGCCACCGGGACTAGCGGGAGAGAGACCCAGTACTTC.